This is a list of T cell receptor beta chains from one sample in a study of cytomegalovirus exposure and HLA in healthy donors. The repertoire was sequenced with immunoSEQ multiplex PCR; TCRdb's copy has only in-frame clones and lacks some. Of 150,000 or so clones in the sample, roughly four fifths are singletons; the top ten hold around 4.1%. The sample was PBMCs. The receptors here all came from a man aged 50 to 59 in good health and CMV-seropositive. The CDR3 runs from the conserved cysteine through the conserved F or W. Each record gives: CDR3 DNA, CDR3 protein, clone size, J gene, D gene, V gene. The D gene is left open where the match is weak. Only part of the rows carry a size: once, few, many, or a class if the clone is expanded.

CDR3 DNA: TGTGCCAGTAGTATTTCTAGCGGGTACAATGAGCAGTTCTTC
CDR3 protein: CASSISSGYNEQFF
clone size: once
J gene: TRBJ2-1
D gene: TRBD2
V gene: TRBV19

CDR3 DNA: TGTGCCAGCAGCGACAGATCCCCTCGCAATCAGCCCCAGCATTTT
CDR3 protein: CASSDRSPRNQPQHF
clone size: once
J gene: TRBJ1-5
D gene: -
V gene: TRBV6-1

CDR3 DNA: TGTGCCAGCAGCCAAGCTTTAGCGAGAGACTCCGATGAGCAGTTCTTC
CDR3 protein: CASSQALARDSDEQFF
clone size: -
J gene: TRBJ2-1
D gene: -
V gene: TRBV14

CDR3 DNA: TGTGCCTGGAGTGTGAAGGGGGGCAATCAGCCCCAGCATTTT
CDR3 protein: CAWSVKGGNQPQHF
clone size: -
J gene: TRBJ1-5
D gene: -
V gene: TRBV30

CDR3 DNA: TGTGCCAGCAGCCGGGACATGTTGCTCTCTGGGGCCAACGTCCTGACTTTC
CDR3 protein: CASSRDMLLSGANVLTF
clone size: -
J gene: TRBJ2-6
D gene: -
V gene: TRBV9

CDR3 DNA: TGTGCCAGCAGTGAAGCTACACTAGCGAAAGAGACCCAGTACTTC
CDR3 protein: CASSEATLAKETQYF
clone size: few
J gene: TRBJ2-5
D gene: TRBD2
V gene: TRBV6-1

CDR3 DNA: TGTGCCAGCAGCTTAGACGGGGGAAACACTGAAGCTTTCTTT
CDR3 protein: CASSLDGGNTEAFF
clone size: few
J gene: TRBJ1-1
D gene: -
V gene: TRBV11-2

CDR3 DNA: TGTGCCAGCAGTGAGGGACTAGCGGGGGACTACGAGCAGTACTTC
CDR3 protein: CASSEGLAGDYEQYF
clone size: once
J gene: TRBJ2-7
D gene: TRBD2
V gene: TRBV2

CDR3 DNA: TGTGCCAGCAACTCACTGTGGGCTTTCTTT
CDR3 protein: CASNSLWAFF
clone size: -
J gene: TRBJ1-1
D gene: -
V gene: TRBV6-1

CDR3 DNA: TGTGCCTGGGCGGCGGGGGGTATCAAGACCCAGTACTTC
CDR3 protein: CAWAAGGIKTQYF
clone size: -
J gene: TRBJ2-5
D gene: TRBD2
V gene: TRBV30

CDR3 DNA: TGTGCCAGCTGGGGAGCCTACGAGCAGTACTTC
CDR3 protein: CASWGAYEQYF
clone size: -
J gene: TRBJ2-7
D gene: -
V gene: TRBV27

CDR3 DNA: TGTGCCAGTACCACTTTCCCGGGGGAGGGGGAGGACTCTGAAGCTTTCTTT
CDR3 protein: CASTTFPGEGEDSEAFF
clone size: -
J gene: TRBJ1-1
D gene: -
V gene: TRBV19

CDR3 DNA: TGCGCCAGCATAACTAGCCCAAAGCGAAACAATGAGCAGTTCTTC
CDR3 protein: CASITSPKRNNEQFF
clone size: -
J gene: TRBJ2-1
D gene: -
V gene: TRBV10-1

CDR3 DNA: TGTGCCAGCAGTTTAGTGGGGGCTAGCAATCAGCCCCAGCATTTT
CDR3 protein: CASSLVGASNQPQHF
clone size: -
J gene: TRBJ1-5
D gene: -
V gene: TRBV27

CDR3 DNA: TGTGCCAGCAGTCAATGGGGGGTCAGCAATGAGCAGTTCTTC
CDR3 protein: CASSQWGVSNEQFF
clone size: once
J gene: TRBJ2-1
D gene: -
V gene: TRBV6-1

CDR3 DNA: TGTGCCTGGGATACAGGGTTAAGCTCCTACGAGCAGTACTTC
CDR3 protein: CAWDTGLSSYEQYF
clone size: -
J gene: TRBJ2-7
D gene: -
V gene: TRBV30

CDR3 DNA: TGTGCCAGCAGCACGACAGGGGGAAATTCACCCCTCCACTTT
CDR3 protein: CASSTTGGNSPLHF
clone size: -
J gene: TRBJ1-6
D gene: TRBD1
V gene: TRBV2

CDR3 DNA: TGTGCCAGCAGCCAAGTCTCGGCCGGGGAGCTGTTTTTT
CDR3 protein: CASSQVSAGELFF
clone size: -
J gene: TRBJ2-2
D gene: -
V gene: TRBV14

CDR3 DNA: TGTGCCAGCAGGCGAACTAGCCACTCTAGCACAGATACGCAGTATTTT
CDR3 protein: CASRRTSHSSTDTQYF
clone size: -
J gene: TRBJ2-3
D gene: -
V gene: TRBV5-4

CDR3 DNA: TGTGCCAGCTCACCAGGACAGCGAGAGACCCAGTACTTC
CDR3 protein: CASSPGQRETQYF
clone size: -
J gene: TRBJ2-5
D gene: -
V gene: TRBV18

CDR3 DNA: TGTGCCAGCAGCTTAGGTTGGGGGACAGCGAACACCGGGGAGCTGTTTTTT
CDR3 protein: CASSLGWGTANTGELFF
clone size: -
J gene: TRBJ2-2
D gene: TRBD1
V gene: TRBV5-6

CDR3 DNA: TGCGCCAGCAGCGTAGCCGGGACTAACCATTACAATGAGCAGTTCTTC
CDR3 protein: CASSVAGTNHYNEQFF
clone size: once
J gene: TRBJ2-1
D gene: TRBD2
V gene: TRBV5-1

CDR3 DNA: TGTGCCAGCAGCCCTTGGGACAGGGGAACGGAAAAACTGTTTTTT
CDR3 protein: CASSPWDRGTEKLFF
clone size: -
J gene: TRBJ1-4
D gene: TRBD1
V gene: TRBV28

CDR3 DNA: TGTGCCAGTAGTATATGGGACACGGAGAGGGAAAAACTGTTTTTT
CDR3 protein: CASSIWDTEREKLFF
clone size: -
J gene: TRBJ1-4
D gene: -
V gene: TRBV19

CDR3 DNA: TGTGCCAGCAGCTTGCTCTCGGGGGTCCCCACAGATACGCAGTATTTT
CDR3 protein: CASSLLSGVPTDTQYF
clone size: -
J gene: TRBJ2-3
D gene: -
V gene: TRBV5-4

CDR3 DNA: TGTGCCAGCAGTTTGGCAGGGGAATACGAGCAGTACTTC
CDR3 protein: CASSLAGEYEQYF
clone size: -
J gene: TRBJ2-7
D gene: -
V gene: TRBV28

CDR3 DNA: TGCGCCAGCAGCTCTGCTACAGGGTTGACTGGGGCCAACGTCCTGACTTTC
CDR3 protein: CASSSATGLTGANVLTF
clone size: -
J gene: TRBJ2-6
D gene: -
V gene: TRBV5-1

CDR3 DNA: TGCGCCAGCAGCTTGGATTCGGCCTACGAGCAGTACTTC
CDR3 protein: CASSLDSAYEQYF
clone size: -
J gene: TRBJ2-7
D gene: -
V gene: TRBV5-1

CDR3 DNA: TGTGCCAGCTCACCTATTTTTGATCAGCCCCAGCATTTT
CDR3 protein: CASSPIFDQPQHF
clone size: -
J gene: TRBJ1-5
D gene: -
V gene: TRBV18